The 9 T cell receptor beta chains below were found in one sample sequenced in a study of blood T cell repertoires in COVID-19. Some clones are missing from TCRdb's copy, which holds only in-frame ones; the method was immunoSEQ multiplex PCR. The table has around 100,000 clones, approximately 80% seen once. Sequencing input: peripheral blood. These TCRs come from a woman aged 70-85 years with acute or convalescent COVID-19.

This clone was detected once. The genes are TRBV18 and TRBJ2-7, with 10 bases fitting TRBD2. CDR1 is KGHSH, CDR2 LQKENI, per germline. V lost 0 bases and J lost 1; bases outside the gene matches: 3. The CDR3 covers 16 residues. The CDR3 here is CASSPPVAGGSYEQYF. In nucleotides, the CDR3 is TGTGCCAGCTCACCACCTGTAGCGGGGGGATCCTACGAGCAGTACTTC.

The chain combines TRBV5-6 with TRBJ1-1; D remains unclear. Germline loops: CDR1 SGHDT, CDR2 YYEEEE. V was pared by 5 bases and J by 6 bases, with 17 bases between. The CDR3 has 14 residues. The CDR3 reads CASSLNSLKAEAFF. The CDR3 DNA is TGTGCCAGCAGTCTTAACTCCCTTAAAGCTGAAGCTTTCTTT.

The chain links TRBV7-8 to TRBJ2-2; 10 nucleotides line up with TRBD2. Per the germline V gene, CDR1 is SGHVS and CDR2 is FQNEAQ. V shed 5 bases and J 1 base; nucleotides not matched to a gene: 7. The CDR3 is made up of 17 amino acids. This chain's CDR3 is CASSTPRTSGNTGELFF. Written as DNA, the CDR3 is TGTGCCAGCAGCACCCCCCGGACTAGCGGGAACACCGGGGAGCTGTTTTTT.

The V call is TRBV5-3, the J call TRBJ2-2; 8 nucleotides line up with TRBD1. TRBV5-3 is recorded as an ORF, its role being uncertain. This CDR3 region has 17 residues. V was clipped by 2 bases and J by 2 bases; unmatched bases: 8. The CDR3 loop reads CARSFPGTGVNTGELFF. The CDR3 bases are TGTGCCAGAAGCTTTCCCGGGACAGGTGTAAACACCGGGGAGCTGTTTTTT.

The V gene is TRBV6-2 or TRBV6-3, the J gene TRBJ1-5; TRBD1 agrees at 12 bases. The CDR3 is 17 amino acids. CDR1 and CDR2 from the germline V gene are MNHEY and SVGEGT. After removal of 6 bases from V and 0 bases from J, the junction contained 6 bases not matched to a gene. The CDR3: CASSRGQGAGSNQPQHF. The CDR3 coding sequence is TGTGCCAGCAGCCGGGGACAGGGGGCAGGTAGCAATCAGCCCCAGCATTTT.

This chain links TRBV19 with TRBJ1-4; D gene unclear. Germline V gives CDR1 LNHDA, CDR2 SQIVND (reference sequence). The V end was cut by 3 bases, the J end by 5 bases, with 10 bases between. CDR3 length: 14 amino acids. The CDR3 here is CASSIRTKNEKLFF. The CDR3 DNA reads TGTGCCAGTAGTATTCGGACTAAGAATGAAAAACTGTTTTTT.

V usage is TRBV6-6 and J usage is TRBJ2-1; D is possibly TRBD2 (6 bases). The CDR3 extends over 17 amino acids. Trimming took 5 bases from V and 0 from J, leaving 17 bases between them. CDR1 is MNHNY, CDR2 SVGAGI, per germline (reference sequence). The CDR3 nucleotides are TGTGCCAGCAGTCACCGAATAACGACTAGCTCCTACAATGAGCAGTTCTTC. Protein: CASSHRITTSSYNEQFF.

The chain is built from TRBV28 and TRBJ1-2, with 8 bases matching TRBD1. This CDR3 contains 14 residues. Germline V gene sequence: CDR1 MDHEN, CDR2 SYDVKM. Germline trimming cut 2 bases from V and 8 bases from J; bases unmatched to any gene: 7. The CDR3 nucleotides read TGTGCCAGCAGTTTAAGGACAGGGCAGAAAGGCTACACCTTC. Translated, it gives CASSLRTGQKGYTF.

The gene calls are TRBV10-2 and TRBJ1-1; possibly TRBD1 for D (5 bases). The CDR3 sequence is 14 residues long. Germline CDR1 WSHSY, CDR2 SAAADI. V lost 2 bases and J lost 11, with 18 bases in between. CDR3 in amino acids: CASSENPRVGEAFF. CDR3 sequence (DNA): TGCGCCAGCAGTGAGAATCCCAGGGTAGGTGAGGCTTTCTTT.